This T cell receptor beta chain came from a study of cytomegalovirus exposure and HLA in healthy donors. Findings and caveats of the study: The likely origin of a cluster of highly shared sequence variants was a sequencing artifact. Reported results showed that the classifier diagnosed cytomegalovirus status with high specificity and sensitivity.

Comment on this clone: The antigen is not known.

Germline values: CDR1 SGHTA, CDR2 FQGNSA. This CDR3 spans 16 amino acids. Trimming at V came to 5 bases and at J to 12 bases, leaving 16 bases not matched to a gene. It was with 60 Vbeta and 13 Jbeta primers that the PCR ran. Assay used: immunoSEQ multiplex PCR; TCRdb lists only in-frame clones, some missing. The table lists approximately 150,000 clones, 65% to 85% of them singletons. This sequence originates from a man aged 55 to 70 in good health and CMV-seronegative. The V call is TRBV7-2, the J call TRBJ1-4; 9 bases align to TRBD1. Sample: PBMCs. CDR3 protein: CASSKPSGTGYIELFF. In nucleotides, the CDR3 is TGTGCCAGCAGCAAACCCTCCGGGACAGGGTATATAGAACTGTTTTTT.